Listed below are T cell receptor beta chains from one sample, sequenced in a study of radiation and T cells in renal cell carcinoma. Here immunoSEQ multiplex PCR was the method, and the copy in TCRdb shows in-frame clones only, minus some. This repertoire shows around 140,000 clones, 88% found once; its top ten account for around 4%. The source was blood, collected from a patient whose treatment included radiotherapy and nephrectomy. All receptors come from an older woman with renal cell carcinoma. The CDR3 runs from the conserved cysteine through the conserved F or W. A D gene is named only where the DNA matches it firmly. Not all rows give a size; the values are once, few, many and, for expanded clones, a class.

CASSPSNVQNTEAFF,TGTGCCAGCTCACCGTCGAACGTACAGAACACTGAAGCTTTCTTT,TRBV18,.,.,TRBJ1-1
CASTAPGGAGKSSQPQHF,TGTGCCAGTACGGCCCCGGGGGGCGCCGGGAAGAGCAGTCAGCCCCAGCATTTT,TRBV19,.,.,TRBJ1-5
CASNDRMNTEAFF,TGTGCCAGCAACGACAGAATGAACACTGAAGCTTTCTTT,TRBV27,.,.,TRBJ1-1
CASRSFPGGLGNTIYF,TGTGCCAGCAGGTCATTTCCGGGGGGCCTTGGAAACACCATATATTTT,TRBV7-2,.,.,TRBJ1-3
CASSKFGDRVVEKLFF,TGTGCCAGCAGCAAATTCGGAGACAGGGTAGTCGAAAAACTGTTTTTT,TRBV21-1,.,.,TRBJ1-4
CASSLAGASTDTQYF,TGCGCCAGCAGCTTGGCTGGGGCGAGCACAGATACGCAGTATTTT,TRBV5-1,.,.,TRBJ2-3
CASSSPYEQYF,TGTGCCAGCAGCTCGCCCTACGAGCAGTACTTC,TRBV7-9,.,.,TRBJ2-7
CASSWEGVGAFF,TGCGCCAGCAGCTGGGAGGGAGTCGGAGCTTTCTTT,TRBV5-1,.,.,TRBJ1-1
CAWWTSGEQYF,TGTGCCTGGTGGACAAGTGGAGAGCAGTACTTC,TRBV30,.,.,TRBJ2-7
CASSLWGGDHEQFF,TGTGCCAGCAGCTTATGGGGTGGCGATCATGAGCAGTTCTTC,TRBV7-2,.,.,TRBJ2-1
CASSHLAGKSTDMQYF,TGTGCCAGCAGCCACCTAGCGGGAAAAAGCACAGATATGCAGTATTTT,TRBV14,.,TRBD2,TRBJ2-3
CAIKLQGTSLTMPGYTF,TGTGCCATCAAACTACAGGGGACCTCCCTAACTATGCCCGGCTACACCTTC,TRBV10-3,.,TRBD1,TRBJ1-2
CASSRDRGTTEAFF,TGCGCCAGCAGCCGAGACAGGGGCACCACTGAAGCTTTCTTT,TRBV5-1,.,TRBD1,TRBJ1-1
CASGQGQYSNQPQHF,TGTGCCAGCGGACAGGGACAGTATAGCAATCAGCCCCAGCATTTT,TRBV6-9,.,TRBD1,TRBJ1-5
CASKYNTEAFF,TGCGCCAGCAAATACAACACTGAAGCTTTCTTT,TRBV5-1,few,.,TRBJ1-1
CASSVGAPSTGSGELFF,TGTGCCAGCAGCGTAGGAGCCCCTTCTACTGGGTCCGGGGAGCTGTTTTTT,TRBV9,.,.,TRBJ2-2
CASSPDRGSQGEAFF,TGTGCCAGCAGCCCCGACAGGGGATCCCAGGGTGAAGCTTTCTTT,TRBV4-2,.,TRBD1,TRBJ1-1
CASSFLAGGETQYF,TGTGCCAGCAGCTTTCTAGCGGGGGGGGAGACCCAGTACTTC,TRBV7-9,.,TRBD2,TRBJ2-5
CASSIVGALNTEAFF,TGTGCCAGTAGTATAGTCGGCGCTTTGAACACTGAAGCTTTCTTT,TRBV19,.,.,TRBJ1-1
CASSVGFHQETQYF,TGTGCCAGCAGCGTAGGGTTCCACCAAGAGACCCAGTACTTC,TRBV9,.,.,TRBJ2-5
CASSQVGAAFPSGELFF,TGCGCCAGCAGCCAAGTAGGGGCAGCCTTCCCGTCCGGGGAGCTGTTTTTT,TRBV4-1,.,.,TRBJ2-2
CASSPGVVNTEAFF,TGTGCCAGCAGCCCAGGGGTAGTGAACACTGAAGCTTTCTTT,TRBV9,.,.,TRBJ1-1
CASSLAAGPSYNEQFF,TGCGCCAGCAGCTTGGCCGCGGGGCCCTCCTACAATGAGCAGTTCTTC,TRBV5-1,.,.,TRBJ2-1
CASSSGTASGYTF,TGTGCCAGCAGCTCGGGGACAGCTTCTGGCTACACCTTC,TRBV7-8,.,TRBD1,TRBJ1-2
CASSLQGGGANVLTF,TGTGCCAGCAGTCTCCAGGGAGGTGGGGCCAACGTCCTGACTTTC,TRBV28,.,.,TRBJ2-6
CASSLEGGTEAFF,TGTGCCAGCAGCTTAGAAGGGGGCACTGAAGCTTTCTTT,TRBV11-3,.,.,TRBJ1-1
CASSLELALDTQYF,TGCGCCAGCAGCTTGGAACTAGCTTTGGATACGCAGTATTTT,TRBV5-1,.,.,TRBJ2-3
CASSLAGDSNQPQHF,TGTGCCAGCAGCTTAGCTGGGGACAGCAATCAGCCCCAGCATTTT,TRBV7-9,.,.,TRBJ1-5
CASSFGRGNNEQFF,TGTGCTAGCAGCTTCGGTCGGGGGAATAATGAGCAGTTCTTC,TRBV7-7,.,.,TRBJ2-1
CASSIIAASYEQYF,TGTGCCAGTAGTATCATCGCCGCCTCCTACGAGCAGTACTTC,TRBV19,.,.,TRBJ2-7
CASSPGGESYEQYF,TGTGCCAGCAGCCCCGGGGGGGAGAGCTACGAGCAGTACTTC,TRBV11-3,.,TRBD2,TRBJ2-7
CASTQGTRHNYGYTF,TGTGCCAGCACGCAAGGGACACGACATAACTATGGCTACACCTTC,TRBV21-1,.,.,TRBJ1-2
CASSQGVAVSSYEQYF,TGTGCCAGCAGCCAGGGGGTAGCGGTGAGCTCCTACGAGCAGTACTTC,TRBV11-3,.,.,TRBJ2-7
CASSLSKGGGELFF,TGTGCCAGCAGTTTATCAAAGGGGGGCGGGGAGCTGTTTTTT,TRBV27,.,.,TRBJ2-2
CASSPPQQGGDTDTQYF,TGTGCCAGCAGCCCCCCCCAACAGGGGGGGGACACAGATACGCAGTATTTT,TRBV7-9,.,.,TRBJ2-3
CASSVYGGADVTQYF,TGTGCCAGCAGCGTATATGGGGGGGCTGATGTTACGCAGTATTTT,TRBV9,.,.,TRBJ2-3
CASKMTPRGEKLFF,TGTGCCAGCAAGATGACACCTCGAGGTGAAAAACTGTTTTTT,TRBV28,once,.,TRBJ1-4
CASSAGTGVPEQYF,TGTGCCAGTAGTGCCGGGACAGGGGTTCCCGAGCAGTACTTC,TRBV19,.,TRBD1,TRBJ2-7
CASCRGGQGSYEQYF,TGTGCCAGCTGCCGGGGGGGACAGGGGTCCTACGAGCAGTACTTC,TRBV6-6,.,TRBD1,TRBJ2-7